Described below is a single T cell receptor beta chain sequence and its context. An immunoSEQ assay, version v3.0, was performed at survey level. Measured with immunoSEQ multiplex PCR; TCRdb has only the in-frame clones, and not every one. This sample has 20,000 to 25,000 clones; roughly 84% occur once, and the top ten carry 7.5% to 10%. This CDR3 comprises 19 residues. V gave up 5 bases and J gave up 0 bases; unmatched junction bases: 13. Germline-derived CDR1 and CDR2 are KGHSH and LQKENI. The entry originates in a study of long-term antiretroviral therapy in people with HIV. The clonotype originates from a man aged 50-59 years with HIV. The material was unsorted PBMCs, obtained at the start of antiretroviral therapy. The gene calls are TRBV18 and TRBJ2-7; 13 nucleotides align to TRBD2. CDR3 amino acids: CASSSLPGLAGMLSYEQYF. CDR3 nucleotides: TGTGCCAGCTCATCGCTTCCGGGACTAGCGGGGATGCTCTCCTACGAGCAGTACTTC.